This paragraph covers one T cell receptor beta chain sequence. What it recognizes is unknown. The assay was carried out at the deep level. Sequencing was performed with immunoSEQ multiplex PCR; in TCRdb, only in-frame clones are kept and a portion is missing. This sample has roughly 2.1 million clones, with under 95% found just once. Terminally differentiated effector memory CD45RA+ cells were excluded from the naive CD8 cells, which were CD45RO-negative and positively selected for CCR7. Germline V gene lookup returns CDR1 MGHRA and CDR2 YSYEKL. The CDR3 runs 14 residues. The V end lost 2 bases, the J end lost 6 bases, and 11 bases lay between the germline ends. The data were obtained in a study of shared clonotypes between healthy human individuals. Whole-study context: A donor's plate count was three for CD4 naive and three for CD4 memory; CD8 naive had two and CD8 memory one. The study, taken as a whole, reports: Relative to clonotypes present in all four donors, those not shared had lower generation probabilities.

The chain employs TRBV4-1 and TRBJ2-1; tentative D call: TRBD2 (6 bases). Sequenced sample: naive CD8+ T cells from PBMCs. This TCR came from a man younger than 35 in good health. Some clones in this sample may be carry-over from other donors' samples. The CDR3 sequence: CASSQPGLPNEQFF. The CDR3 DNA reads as TGCGCCAGCAGCCAACCGGGACTTCCCAATGAGCAGTTCTTC.